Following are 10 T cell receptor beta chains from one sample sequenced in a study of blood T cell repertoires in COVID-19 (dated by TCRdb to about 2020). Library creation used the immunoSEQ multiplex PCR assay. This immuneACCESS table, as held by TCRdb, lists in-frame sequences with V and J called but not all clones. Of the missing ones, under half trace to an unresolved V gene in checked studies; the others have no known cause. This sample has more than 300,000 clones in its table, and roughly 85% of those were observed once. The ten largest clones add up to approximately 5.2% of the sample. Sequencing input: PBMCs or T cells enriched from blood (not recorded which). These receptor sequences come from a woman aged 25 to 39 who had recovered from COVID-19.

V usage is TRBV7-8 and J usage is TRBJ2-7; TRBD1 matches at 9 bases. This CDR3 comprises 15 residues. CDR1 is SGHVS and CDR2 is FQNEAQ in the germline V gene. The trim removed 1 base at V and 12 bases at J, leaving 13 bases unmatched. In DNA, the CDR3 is TGTGCCAGCAGCTTAGAGAGCCAACCGGGACAGGGCCGGTACTTC. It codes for CASSLESQPGQGRYF.

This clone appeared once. CDR3 coding DNA: TGTGCCTGGAGGGCAAGGGGCTCTTGGGCTGAAGCTTTCTTT. This codes for CAWRARGSWAEAFF. This chain connects TRBV30 to TRBJ1-1; maybe TRBD1 (5 bases). Germline V gives CDR1 GTSNPN, CDR2 SVGIG (reference sequence). Trimming took off 3 bases at V and 6 bases at J, with 17 bases between the two ends. The length of the CDR3 is 14 residues.

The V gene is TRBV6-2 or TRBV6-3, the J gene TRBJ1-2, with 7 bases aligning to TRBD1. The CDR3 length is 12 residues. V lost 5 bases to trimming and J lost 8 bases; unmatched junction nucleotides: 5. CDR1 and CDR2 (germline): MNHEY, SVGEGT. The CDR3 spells CASSQGGRGYTF. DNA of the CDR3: TGTGCCAGCAGTCAAGGGGGCCGCGGCTACACCTTC.

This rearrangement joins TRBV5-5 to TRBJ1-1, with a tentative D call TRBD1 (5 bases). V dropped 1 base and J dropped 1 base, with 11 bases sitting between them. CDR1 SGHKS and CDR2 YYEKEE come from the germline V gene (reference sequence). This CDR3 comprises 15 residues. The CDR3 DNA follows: TGTGCCAGCAGCTTGTGGCAGGGAGGGAACACTGAAGCTTTCTTT. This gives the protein CASSLWQGGNTEAFF. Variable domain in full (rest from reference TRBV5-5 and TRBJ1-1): DAGVTQSPTHLIKTRGQQVTLRCSPISGHKSVSWYQQVLGQGPQFIFQYYEKEERGRGNFPDRFSARQFPNYSSELNVNALLLGDSALYLCASSLWQGGNTEAFFGQGTRLTVV.

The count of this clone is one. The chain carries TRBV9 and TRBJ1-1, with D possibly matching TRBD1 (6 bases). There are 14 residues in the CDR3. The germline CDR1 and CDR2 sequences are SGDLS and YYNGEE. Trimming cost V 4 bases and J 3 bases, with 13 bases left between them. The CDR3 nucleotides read TGTGCCAGCAGCCCCGCGGGGGGGCACACTGAAGCTTTCTTT. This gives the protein CASSPAGGHTEAFF.

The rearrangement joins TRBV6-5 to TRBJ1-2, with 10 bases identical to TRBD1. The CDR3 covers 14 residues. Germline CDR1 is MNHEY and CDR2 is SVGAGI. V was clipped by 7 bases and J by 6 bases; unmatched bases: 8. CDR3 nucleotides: TGTGCCAGCACCGAATCCGGGACAGGGGATGGCTACACCTTC. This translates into CASTESGTGDGYTF.

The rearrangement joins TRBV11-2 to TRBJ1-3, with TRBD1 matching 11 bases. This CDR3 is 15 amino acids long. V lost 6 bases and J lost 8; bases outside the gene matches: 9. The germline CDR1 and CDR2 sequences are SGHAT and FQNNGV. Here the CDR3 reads CASSSDRGLTDTIYF. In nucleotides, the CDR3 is TGTGCCAGCAGTTCGGACAGGGGGCTTACGGACACCATATATTTT.

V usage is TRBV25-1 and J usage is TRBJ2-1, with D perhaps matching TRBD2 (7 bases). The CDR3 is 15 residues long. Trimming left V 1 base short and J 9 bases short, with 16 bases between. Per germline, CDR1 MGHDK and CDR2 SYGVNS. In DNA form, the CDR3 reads TGTGCCAGCAGTGAATTGGGGGGGCCCGCGGGTGAGCAGTTCTTC. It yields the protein CASSELGGPAGEQFF.

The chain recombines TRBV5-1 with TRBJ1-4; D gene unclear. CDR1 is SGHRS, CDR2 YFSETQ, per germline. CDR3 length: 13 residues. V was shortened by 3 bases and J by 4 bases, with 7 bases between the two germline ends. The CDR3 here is CASSSRFNEKLFF. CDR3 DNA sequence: TGCGCCAGCAGCTCGAGATTTAATGAAAAACTGTTTTTT.

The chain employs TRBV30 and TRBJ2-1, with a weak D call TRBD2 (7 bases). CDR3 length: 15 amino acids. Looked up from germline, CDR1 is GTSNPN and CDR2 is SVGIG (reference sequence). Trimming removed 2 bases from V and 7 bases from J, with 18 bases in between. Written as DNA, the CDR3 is TGTGCCTGGAGTTGGGGGGGGGCTCGCGAAAATGAGCAGTTCTTC. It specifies CAWSWGGARENEQFF.